This TCR beta chain was recovered during a study of CD8 T cells in ankylosing spondylitis. TCRdb recomputed calls from the 5' RACE reads with MiXCR, one row per CDR3 protein. The sample holds 25,000 to 40,000 distinct CDR3 sequences, around 7.2% seen once. V was trimmed by 5 bases and J by 2 bases, leaving 8 bases between them. Germline lookup yields CDR1 SGHTA and CDR2 FQGNSA. CDR3 length equals 13 residues. This chain connects TRBV7-2 to TRBJ2-3, with D possibly TRBD2 on 5 matching bases. The TCR sequence derives from a male donor with ankylosing spondylitis or in good health (not recorded which). Source material: blood, either unsorted or a sorted T cell fraction (not recorded which). This chain's CDR3 is CASSPLATDTQYF. The CDR3 DNA follows: TGTGCCAGCAGCCCGCTAGCCACAGATACGCAGTATTTT. The entire variable domain, with the rest obtained from reference TRBV7-2 and TRBJ2-3, is as follows: GAGVSQSPSNKVTEKGKDVELRCDPISGHTALYWYRQSLGQGLEFLIYFQGNSAPDKSGLPSDRFSAERTGGSVSTLTIQRTQQEDSAVYLCASSPLATDTQYFGPGTRLTVL.